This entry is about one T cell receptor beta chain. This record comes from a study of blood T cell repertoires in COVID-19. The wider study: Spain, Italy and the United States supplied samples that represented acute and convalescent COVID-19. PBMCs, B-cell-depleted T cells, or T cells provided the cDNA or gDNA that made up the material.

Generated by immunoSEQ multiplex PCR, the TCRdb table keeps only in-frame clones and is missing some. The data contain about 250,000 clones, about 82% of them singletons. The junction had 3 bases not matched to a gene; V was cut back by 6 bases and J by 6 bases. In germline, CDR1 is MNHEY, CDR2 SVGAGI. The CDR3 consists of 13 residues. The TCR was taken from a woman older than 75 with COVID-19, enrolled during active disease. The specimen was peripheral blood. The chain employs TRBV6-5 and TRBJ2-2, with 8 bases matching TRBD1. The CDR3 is CASRTGVPGELFF. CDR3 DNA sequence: TGTGCCAGCAGGACAGGGGTCCCCGGGGAGCTGTTTTTT.